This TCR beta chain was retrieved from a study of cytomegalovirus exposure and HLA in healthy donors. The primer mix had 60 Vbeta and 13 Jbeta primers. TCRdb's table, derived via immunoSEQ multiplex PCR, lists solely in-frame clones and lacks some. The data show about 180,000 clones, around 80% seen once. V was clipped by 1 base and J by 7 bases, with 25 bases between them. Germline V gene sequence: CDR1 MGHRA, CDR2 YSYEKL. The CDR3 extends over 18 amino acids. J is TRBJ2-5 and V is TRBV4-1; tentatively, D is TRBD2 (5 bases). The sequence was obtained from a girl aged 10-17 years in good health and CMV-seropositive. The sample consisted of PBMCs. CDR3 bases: TGCGCCAGCAGCCAAGTTTTTTTGGTCCTACCCTACGAGGGGACCCAGTACTTC. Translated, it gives CASSQVFLVLPYEGTQYF.